The rows below give T cell receptor beta chains drawn from one sample of a study of PD-1 blockade in mismatch repair-deficient tumors. Sequencing used immunoSEQ multiplex PCR; TCRdb keeps in-frame clones, though not all of them. The profile covers more than 85,000 clones, with approximately 80% appearing a single time and around 6.9% taken by the ten largest. Source: peripheral blood, taken approximately 8 months after starting pembrolizumab. These receptors were collected from an adult with mismatch repair-deficient cancer. Each CDR3 is given with its conserved first and last residue. Each record gives: J gene, D gene, V gene, clone size, CDR3 DNA, CDR3 protein. A D gene is named only where the DNA matches it firmly. Only part of the rows carry a size: once, few, many, or a class if the clone is expanded.

j_call: TRBJ2-3; d_call: TRBD2; v_call: TRBV30; clone_size: NA; cdr3_nt: TGTGCCTGTCAGAGCGGGAGGGTCACAGATACGCAGTATTTT; cdr3_aa: CACQSGRVTDTQYF
j_call: TRBJ2-3; d_call: NA; v_call: TRBV30; clone_size: NA; cdr3_nt: TGTGCCTGGAGTTCTACCGGGTCCCGAGGGGGTACGCAGTATTTT; cdr3_aa: CAWSSTGSRGGTQYF
j_call: TRBJ2-6; d_call: TRBD2; v_call: TRBV11-2; clone_size: few; cdr3_nt: TGTGCCAGCAGCCTAGCGGGACAGTACTCTGGGGCCAACGTCCTGACTTTC; cdr3_aa: CASSLAGQYSGANVLTF
j_call: TRBJ2-7; d_call: NA; v_call: TRBV18; clone_size: once; cdr3_nt: TGTGCCAGCTCACCCGGGACTCGGACCTACGAGCAGTACTTC; cdr3_aa: CASSPGTRTYEQYF
j_call: TRBJ1-5; d_call: TRBD1; v_call: TRBV28; clone_size: NA; cdr3_nt: TGTGCCAGCAGTTCTACCGGGACAGGGGCCCCCAATCAGCCCCAGCATTTT; cdr3_aa: CASSSTGTGAPNQPQHF
j_call: TRBJ1-5; d_call: NA; v_call: TRBV6-5; clone_size: NA; cdr3_nt: TGTGCCAGCAGTTACTCTTTCGCAGGTGCTCAGCCCCAGCATTTT; cdr3_aa: CASSYSFAGAQPQHF
j_call: TRBJ2-7; d_call: TRBD1; v_call: TRBV19; clone_size: few; cdr3_nt: TGTGCCAGTAGTACCGACAGGGACGAGCAGTACTTC; cdr3_aa: CASSTDRDEQYF
j_call: TRBJ1-1; d_call: NA; v_call: TRBV6-5; clone_size: NA; cdr3_nt: TGTGCCAGCAGTGAAGCTTTCTTT; cdr3_aa: CASSEAFF
j_call: TRBJ1-1; d_call: NA; v_call: TRBV18; clone_size: NA; cdr3_nt: TGTGCCAGCTCACCCGTCGTACAGGGTGAAGCTTTCTTT; cdr3_aa: CASSPVVQGEAFF
j_call: TRBJ2-7; d_call: NA; v_call: TRBV9; clone_size: NA; cdr3_nt: TGTGCTAGCAGCCCTACCCTTTATTCCGAGCAGTACTTC; cdr3_aa: CASSPTLYSEQYF
j_call: TRBJ2-7; d_call: NA; v_call: TRBV19; clone_size: NA; cdr3_nt: TGTGCCAGTAGTATAGGAGCGGTTACCTACGAGCAGTACTTC; cdr3_aa: CASSIGAVTYEQYF
j_call: TRBJ2-2; d_call: NA; v_call: TRBV10-1; clone_size: NA; cdr3_nt: TGCGCCAGCAGTGAGAACACCGGGGAGCTGTTTTTT; cdr3_aa: CASSENTGELFF
j_call: TRBJ1-1; d_call: NA; v_call: TRBV18; clone_size: NA; cdr3_nt: TGTGCCAGCTCACCACAGGGGAGTGAAGCTTTCTTT; cdr3_aa: CASSPQGSEAFF
j_call: TRBJ2-7; d_call: NA; v_call: TRBV9; clone_size: NA; cdr3_nt: TGTGCCAGCAGCGTAGGAAGCACCCCCTCCTACGAGCAGTACTTC; cdr3_aa: CASSVGSTPSYEQYF
j_call: TRBJ2-7; d_call: NA; v_call: TRBV4-2; clone_size: NA; cdr3_nt: TGTGCCAGCAGCCAAGATCGGGTGGGAAAGGGCCCCTACGAGCAGTACTTC; cdr3_aa: CASSQDRVGKGPYEQYF
j_call: TRBJ2-7; d_call: TRBD2; v_call: TRBV13; clone_size: NA; cdr3_nt: TGTGCCAGCAGCGGTAGCGGGAGGACCTACGAGCAGTACTTC; cdr3_aa: CASSGSGRTYEQYF
j_call: TRBJ2-3; d_call: TRBD2; v_call: TRBV7-3; clone_size: NA; cdr3_nt: TGTGCCAGCAGCTTAGGGCGGGAGGGAGACACAGATACGCAGTATTTT; cdr3_aa: CASSLGREGDTDTQYF
j_call: TRBJ1-2; d_call: TRBD1; v_call: TRBV28; clone_size: NA; cdr3_nt: TGTGCCAGCGGACAGGGTTTTATCTATGGCTACACCTTC; cdr3_aa: CASGQGFIYGYTF
j_call: TRBJ2-5; d_call: NA; v_call: TRBV19; clone_size: NA; cdr3_nt: TGTGCCAGTACCGTGAGGCGGGGTGGTCTGGAGACCCAGTACTTC; cdr3_aa: CASTVRRGGLETQYF
j_call: TRBJ1-1; d_call: TRBD1; v_call: TRBV7-6; clone_size: NA; cdr3_nt: TGTGCCAGCGGCGGACAGGGGGCGACTACTGAAGCTTTCTTT; cdr3_aa: CASGGQGATTEAFF
j_call: TRBJ2-5; d_call: NA; v_call: TRBV15; clone_size: NA; cdr3_nt: TGTGCCACCACCAGGCAGAGGTTCCAAGAGACCCAGTACTTC; cdr3_aa: CATTRQRFQETQYF
j_call: TRBJ1-5; d_call: NA; v_call: TRBV7-9; clone_size: NA; cdr3_nt: TGTGCCAGCAGCTACGATGAGAATCAGCCCCAGCATTTT; cdr3_aa: CASSYDENQPQHF
j_call: TRBJ2-7; d_call: NA; v_call: TRBV20-1; clone_size: few; cdr3_nt: TGCAGTGCTAGACACCAAAAAATTCAGTACTTC; cdr3_aa: CSARHQKIQYF
j_call: TRBJ2-7; d_call: TRBD2; v_call: TRBV7-7; clone_size: NA; cdr3_nt: TGTGCTAGCAGCTTATTCGGGAGGGCGGGTGAGCAGTACTTC; cdr3_aa: CASSLFGRAGEQYF
j_call: TRBJ2-2; d_call: NA; v_call: TRBV5-1; clone_size: once; cdr3_nt: TGCGCCAGCAGCTTGGTTAGGGACCACTCCCCCGAGCTGTTTTTT; cdr3_aa: CASSLVRDHSPELFF
j_call: TRBJ2-3; d_call: TRBD2; v_call: TRBV5-6; clone_size: NA; cdr3_nt: TGTGCCAGCAGCTATCCCCCCGGGCTAGCGGCCACAGATACGCAGTATTTT; cdr3_aa: CASSYPPGLAATDTQYF
j_call: TRBJ1-5; d_call: NA; v_call: TRBV30; clone_size: NA; cdr3_nt: TGTGCCTGGAGTCCTCATGGGGGGCATCAGCCCCAGCATTTT; cdr3_aa: CAWSPHGGHQPQHF
j_call: TRBJ1-1; d_call: TRBD1; v_call: TRBV10-3; clone_size: NA; cdr3_nt: TGTGCCATCAGTGACTACAGGGGGCCAAGGACTGAAGCTTTCTTT; cdr3_aa: CAISDYRGPRTEAFF
j_call: TRBJ1-1; d_call: TRBD1; v_call: TRBV18; clone_size: NA; cdr3_nt: TGTGCCAGCTCCAAAGGACAGGGGGCGCAGGGCACTGAAGCTTTCTTT; cdr3_aa: CASSKGQGAQGTEAFF
j_call: TRBJ1-5; d_call: TRBD1; v_call: TRBV19; clone_size: few; cdr3_nt: TGTGCCAGCAAAGCGGGACAGGGTATCAGCAATCAGCCCCAGCATTTT; cdr3_aa: CASKAGQGISNQPQHF
j_call: TRBJ1-1; d_call: NA; v_call: TRBV7-9; clone_size: NA; cdr3_nt: TGTGCCAGCAGCTTAGCGGTCGGCAGCGGAGTGAACACTGAAGCTTTCTTT; cdr3_aa: CASSLAVGSGVNTEAFF
j_call: TRBJ2-1; d_call: NA; v_call: TRBV13; clone_size: NA; cdr3_nt: TGTGCCAGCAGCTTAAGGAGGGAGGTTCTCCTTTCCTACAATGAGCAGTTCTTC; cdr3_aa: CASSLRREVLLSYNEQFF
j_call: TRBJ2-5; d_call: TRBD1; v_call: TRBV19; clone_size: NA; cdr3_nt: TGTGCCAGTAGTATGATCGGCAGGGGGCGAAAAGAGACCCAGTACTTC; cdr3_aa: CASSMIGRGRKETQYF
j_call: TRBJ1-5; d_call: NA; v_call: TRBV4-1; clone_size: NA; cdr3_nt: TGCGCCAGCAGCCAAGAGCGTAATCAGCCCCAGCATTTT; cdr3_aa: CASSQERNQPQHF
j_call: TRBJ1-2; d_call: NA; v_call: TRBV9; clone_size: few; cdr3_nt: TGTGCCAGCAGCGTAGGGGGGTATGGCTACACCTTC; cdr3_aa: CASSVGGYGYTF
j_call: TRBJ1-5; d_call: TRBD1; v_call: TRBV27; clone_size: NA; cdr3_nt: TGTGCCAGCAGTTTATTTCTCAGGCAGGGGGATCAGCCCCAGCATTTT; cdr3_aa: CASSLFLRQGDQPQHF
j_call: TRBJ1-5; d_call: TRBD1; v_call: TRBV18; clone_size: once; cdr3_nt: TGTGCCAGCTCAGGGACAGGGGATCAGCCCCAGCATTTT; cdr3_aa: CASSGTGDQPQHF
j_call: TRBJ2-7; d_call: NA; v_call: TRBV2; clone_size: once; cdr3_nt: TGTGCCAGCAGTGGCGGGGCCCCTAGGGTAGGTTACGAGCAGTACTTC; cdr3_aa: CASSGGAPRVGYEQYF
j_call: TRBJ1-1; d_call: NA; v_call: TRBV10-3; clone_size: once; cdr3_nt: TGTGCCATCAGTGAGTCTGGGGGGTGGAGCACTGAAGCTTTCTTT; cdr3_aa: CAISESGGWSTEAFF
j_call: TRBJ1-1; d_call: NA; v_call: TRBV27; clone_size: NA; cdr3_nt: TGTGCCAGCCGTAGGGGGGACACTGAAGCTTTCTTT; cdr3_aa: CASRRGDTEAFF
j_call: TRBJ2-1; d_call: TRBD2; v_call: TRBV7-8; clone_size: NA; cdr3_nt: TGTGCCAGCAGCCTGACTAGCGCTAACAATGAGCAGTTCTTC; cdr3_aa: CASSLTSANNEQFF
j_call: TRBJ2-7; d_call: NA; v_call: TRBV19; clone_size: NA; cdr3_nt: TGTGCCAGTAGTAACAGGTTAAGCGACGAGCAGTACTTC; cdr3_aa: CASSNRLSDEQYF
j_call: TRBJ2-1; d_call: NA; v_call: TRBV5-4; clone_size: NA; cdr3_nt: TGTGCCAGCAGCCCTGACCCTAGGGCCTACAATGAGCAGTTCTTC; cdr3_aa: CASSPDPRAYNEQFF
j_call: TRBJ1-1; d_call: NA; v_call: TRBV7-6; clone_size: NA; cdr3_nt: TGTGCCAGCAGCTCGGACGTCAACACTGAAGCTTTCTTT; cdr3_aa: CASSSDVNTEAFF
j_call: TRBJ1-2; d_call: NA; v_call: TRBV27; clone_size: few; cdr3_nt: TGTGCCAGCAGTTCCTACAGGGAATCGGGCTACACCTTC; cdr3_aa: CASSSYRESGYTF